The 12 T cell receptor beta chains given below trace back to one sample, sequenced in a study of blood T cells in healthy people across ages. PCR was performed a second time for roughly 7 to 11 cycles using a sample-barcoded 5' primer and a J-beta primer mix. TCRdb independently ran MiXCR on the 5' RACE reads; one entry per CDR3 protein. The repertoire holds approximately 780,000 distinct CDR3 sequences, roughly 25% seen once, with less than 3.5% in the top ten. The same data also contributed to another study, on T cells of mothers and their children.

The sample was blood. The receptors here all came from a boy aged 10-17 years in good health.

The chain's CDR3 is CASSDRVHAGQETQYF. The CDR3, as DNA: TGTGCCAGCAGTGACAGGGTTCATGCGGGACAAGAGACCCAGTACTTC. The chain couples TRBV7-9 to TRBJ2-5; the D gene is possibly TRBD1 (7 bases). This CDR3 comprises 16 residues. Germline CDR1 is SEHNR and CDR2 is FQNEAQ (reference sequence). The V end was cut by 6 bases, the J end by 2 bases, with 19 bases between.

The genes are TRBV29-1 and TRBJ1-3; no clear D. Trimming removed 0 bases from V and 0 bases from J, with 6 bases in between. CDR3 length equals 14 residues. Germline values: CDR1 SQVTM, CDR2 ANQGSEA. DNA of the CDR3: TGCAGCGTTGAAGATCTGGGCTCTGGAAACACCATATATTTT. Translating it yields CSVEDLGSGNTIYF.

J is TRBJ2-7 and V is TRBV20-1; D not certain. With the DNA end fitting TRBJ2-1 better, the J assignment may be wrong. Germline lookup yields CDR1 DFQATT and CDR2 SNEGSKA (reference sequence). CDR3 length equals 14 residues. CDR3 DNA: TGCAGTGCTAGAGAATTAGGGACCTACAATGAGCAGTTCTTC. Its protein is CSARELGTYNEQFF.

The V call is TRBV6-2 or TRBV6-3, the J call TRBJ2-5; D perhaps matches TRBD1 (6 bases). The DNA end is a closer match to TRBJ2-7, so the J assignment may be wrong. This CDR3 has 16 amino acids. CDR1 MNHEY and CDR2 SVGEGT come from the germline V gene. The CDR3 loop reads CASSYPLGASSYEQYF. CDR3 in DNA: TGTGCCAGCAGTTACCCGTTGGGGGCCAGCTCCTACGAGCAGTACTTC.

The CDR3 sequence is CASRPGQVQETQYF. The CDR3 DNA reads as TGCGCCAGCAGACCAGGACAGGTCCAAGAGACCCAGTACTTC. The chain carries TRBV5-1 and TRBJ2-5, with TRBD1 identical over 7 bases. The V segment lost 5 bases and the J segment 1 base; nucleotides outside the gene matches: 5. CDR1 is SGHRS, CDR2 YFSETQ, per germline. This CDR3 region has 14 residues. Full variable domain (missing parts from reference TRBV5-1 and TRBJ2-5): KAGVTQTPRYLIKTRGQQVTLSCSPISGHRSVSWYQQTPGQGLQFLFEYFSETQRNKGNFPGRFSGRQFSNSRSEMNVSTLELGDSALYLCASRPGQVQETQYFGPGTRLLVL.

This clonotype has a single count. At one of its ends the junction is not consistent with the germline gene, which may arise from a read error. CDR3 DNA sequence: TGTGCCAGCAGCCAAGAAGGGGGACTAAGCTCCTACGAGCACTACTTC. Translated, it gives CASSQEGGLSSYEHYF. The chain has TRBV4-2 and TRBJ2-7; maybe TRBD2 (7 bases). The CDR3 length is 16 residues. Germline CDR1 and CDR2: LGHNA and YNFKEQ.

J is TRBJ2-7 and V is TRBV29-1; no reliable D call. The CDR3 sequence is 11 residues long. Per the germline V gene, CDR1 is SQVTM and CDR2 is ANQGSEA. The CDR3 loop reads CRFVRSLEQYF. CDR3 in DNA: TGCAGGTTCGTTAGGTCCCTCGAGCAGTACTTC.

This clonotype was seen a handful of times. This sequence joins TRBV3-1 and TRBJ2-7; D is unclear. Germline CDR1 and CDR2: LGHDT and YNNKEL (reference sequence). This CDR3 region has 13 residues. The V end was cut by 5 bases, the J end by 2 bases, with 10 bases between. The CDR3 DNA follows: TGTGCCAGCAGCTTTCAATCCACCTACGAGCAGTACTTC. This sequence encodes CASSFQSTYEQYF.

Details on this clonotype: One junction end disagrees with the germline gene, perhaps due to a read error. The chain couples TRBV7-2 to TRBJ2-2, with D perhaps matching TRBD1 (6 bases). The CDR3 sequence is 16 residues long. Germline V lookup: CDR1 SGHTA, CDR2 FQGNSA. The CDR3 sequence is CASGLVWGRGTGELFF. In DNA form, the CDR3 reads TGTGCCAGCGGCTTAGTGTGGGGCAGGGGCACCGGGGAGCTGTTTTTT.

This clonotype was counted a few times. CDR3 DNA: TGCGCCAGCAGTCGTGCCCTCGAGAGGGACTATGGCTACACCTTC. Encoded protein: CASSRALERDYGYTF. The genes are TRBV5-1 and TRBJ1-2; D not resolved. CDR1 SGHRS and CDR2 YFSETQ come from the germline V gene. The CDR3 loop spans 15 amino acids. V lost 5 bases and J 3 bases, leaving 17 bases between the germline ends.

The rearrangement joins TRBV20-1 to TRBJ1-1; maybe TRBD1 (5 bases). V gave up 3 bases and J gave up 4 bases, with 9 bases separating them. Germline values: CDR1 DFQATT, CDR2 SNEGSKA (reference sequence). The CDR3 has 12 amino acids. CDR3 coding DNA: TGCAGTGCTAGTGCGGGGGGCACTGAAGCTTTCTTT. This encodes CSASAGGTEAFF.

This chain joins TRBV2 and TRBJ2-5; D ambiguous. The J call may be incorrect, as the DNA end agrees better with TRBJ2-7. In germline, CDR1 is SNHLY, CDR2 FYNNEI. This CDR3 is 14 amino acids long. The CDR3 nucleotides are TGTGCCAGCAGTGGGTTCGGTGACCCCTACGAGCAGTACTTC. Its translation is CASSGFGDPYEQYF.